This entry lists 3 T cell receptor beta chains sequenced from one sample in a study of blood T cells in healthy people across ages. PCR was performed a second time for about 7 to 12 cycles using a sample-barcoded 5' primer and a J-beta primer mix. TCRdb processed the 5' RACE reads anew with MiXCR; each CDR3 protein has one entry. The data contain about 1 million distinct CDR3 sequences, more than 40% of them singletons. The sequencing sample was made of blood. The receptors were gathered from a woman aged 55 to 70 in good health.

The J gene is TRBJ2-4, the V gene TRBV27; D might be TRBD1 or TRBD2, each matching 5 bases. Germline V gives CDR1 MNHEY, CDR2 SMNVEV (reference sequence). The CDR3 has 14 amino acids. V shed 6 bases and J shed 5 bases, with 14 bases lying between them. The CDR3: CASRREGPQNIQYF. CDR3 in DNA: TGTGCCAGCAGAAGAGAGGGGCCCCAAAACATTCAGTACTTC.

The genes are TRBV9 and TRBJ2-3, with TRBD1 as a possible D gene (6 bases). Trimming removed 1 base at V and 3 bases at J, with 9 bases between. The CDR3 contains 14 residues. Germline CDR1 SGDLS, CDR2 YYNGEE. This CDR3 reads CASSVQQGTDTQYF. The CDR3, as DNA: TGTGCCAGCAGCGTACAGCAGGGGACAGATACGCAGTATTTT.

The chain carries TRBV4-1 and TRBJ2-1, with D tentatively TRBD2 (6 bases). Germline CDR1 and CDR2: MGHRA and YSYEKL. V dropped 0 bases and J dropped 0 bases, with 9 bases sitting between them. The CDR3 length is 16 residues. This chain's CDR3 is CASSQEHGGSYNEQFF. CDR3 sequence (DNA): TGCGCCAGCAGCCAAGAGCACGGGGGCTCCTACAATGAGCAGTTCTTC.